A selection of T cell receptor beta chains follows, all from one sample in a study of T cells in Graves' hyperthyroidism and ophthalmopathy. TCRdb passed the multiplex PCR reads through MiXCR, listing each CDR3 protein once. Here the sample spans 600,000 to 700,000 distinct CDR3 sequences, roughly 14% being singletons. Sequenced input: blood. All receptors come from a woman between 40 and 50 years old with Graves' ophthalmopathy. Each CDR3 is given with its conserved first and last residue. The order of the fields is clone size, D gene, CDR3 length, V gene, J gene, CDR3 protein, CDR3 DNA. The D gene is left open where the match is weak. Some rows mark clone size as missing; the rest say once, few, many or name a class of expanded clone.

many	.	18	TRBV19	TRBJ1-1	CASSILGGRSTGPTEAFF	TGTGCCAGTAGTATTTTGGGAGGTCGTTCCACAGGGCCCACTGAAGCTTTCTTT
.	.	15	TRBV12-3/TRBV12-4	TRBJ2-3	CASSLAVGGPDTQYF	TGTGCCAGCAGTTTAGCAGTGGGAGGTCCGGATACGCAGTATTTT
.	.	15	TRBV4-1	TRBJ2-7	CASSQDPDSPYEQYF	TGCGCCAGCAGCCAAGATCCGGACAGTCCCTACGAGCAGTACTTC
.	TRBD1	13	TRBV19	TRBJ2-7	CVPESTGSDEQYF	TGTGTCCCGGAATCGACAGGGAGCGACGAGCAGTACTTC
few	TRBD2	12	TRBV20-1	TRBJ2-7	CSAKAGGYEQYF	TGCAGTGCTAAAGCGGGAGGCTACGAGCAGTACTTC
many	TRBD1	15	TRBV7-3	TRBJ1-2	CASSPTQGAGYGYTF	TGTGCCAGCAGCCCTACACAGGGGGCAGGATATGGCTACACCTTC
many	.	12	TRBV28	TRBJ2-5	CASSSVTETQYF	TGTGCCAGCAGTTCGGTTACAGAGACCCAGTACTTC
many	.	15	TRBV15	TRBJ1-2	CATSRDRMGSDGYTF	TGTGCCACCAGCAGAGATCGGATGGGGTCTGACGGCTACACCTTC
.	TRBD2	20	TRBV28	TRBJ2-5	CASSSPILKRLAGEQETQYF	TGTGCCAGCAGTTCCCCAATACTAAAACGACTAGCGGGGGAACAAGAGACCCAGTACTTC
many	.	14	TRBV2	TRBJ2-2	CASRSSENTGELFF	TGTGCCAGCAGATCAAGCGAGAACACCGGGGAGCTGTTTTTT
.	.	14	TRBV6-1	TRBJ2-6	CASRGWSGANVLTF	TGTGCCAGCAGGGGATGGTCTGGGGCCAACGTCCTGACTTTC
many	TRBD1	14	TRBV12-3/TRBV12-4	TRBJ1-2	CASSQTGDSYGYTF	TGTGCCAGCAGTCAAACAGGGGACTCCTATGGCTACACCTTC
many	TRBD1	14	TRBV7-9	TRBJ2-7	CASSLHGTVYEQYF	TGTGCCAGCAGCCTCCACGGGACAGTCTACGAGCAGTACTTC
few	.	15	TRBV7-2	TRBJ2-7	CASSYGLTGEYEQYF	TGTGCCAGCAGCTACGGACTAACGGGAGAATACGAGCAGTACTTC
many	TRBD2	18	TRBV6-2/TRBV6-3	TRBJ2-1	CASSYSTSGSFWVNEQFF	TGTGCCAGCAGTTACTCGACTAGCGGGAGTTTCTGGGTCAATGAGCAGTTCTTC
many	.	14	TRBV9	TRBJ2-3	CASSLLTATDTQYF	TGTGCCAGCAGCCTCTTGACAGCCACAGATACGCAGTATTTT
few	TRBD1	12	TRBV7-9	TRBJ1-2	CASSKQGRGYTF	TGTGCCAGCAGCAAACAGGGGAGAGGCTACACCTTC
many	TRBD2	16	TRBV15	TRBJ2-1	CATSRISGSGHNEQFF	TGTGCCACCAGCAGGATCAGCGGGAGTGGCCACAATGAGCAGTTCTTC
many	TRBD1	15	TRBV27	TRBJ1-2	CASRSWGQGAHGYTF	TGTGCCAGCAGGTCCTGGGGACAGGGGGCACATGGCTACACCTTC
.	.	16	TRBV12-3/TRBV12-4	TRBJ2-2	CASSPRFGSGTGELFF	TGTGCCAGCAGTCCCCGGTTCGGGTCGGGAACCGGGGAGCTGTTTTTT
.	TRBD1	15	TRBV10-3	TRBJ2-7	CAISESPDRPYEQYF	TGTGCCATCAGTGAGTCCCCGGACAGGCCCTACGAGCAGTACTTC
few	.	15	TRBV14	TRBJ2-5	CASSQLGTIGETQYF	TGTGCCAGCAGCCAACTCGGGACCATTGGAGAGACCCAGTACTTC
few	.	15	TRBV7-2	TRBJ2-5	CASSPGQTDQETQYF	TGTGCCAGCAGCCCCGGACAGACCGACCAAGAGACCCAGTACTTC
few	TRBD1	13	TRBV7-8	TRBJ2-3	CASSLDRGGTQYF	TGTGCCAGCAGTTTGGACAGGGGGGGTACGCAGTATTTT
many	.	16	TRBV27	TRBJ1-3	CASSPVTPSSGNTIYF	TGTGCCAGCAGTCCCGTGACGCCCTCCTCTGGAAACACCATATATTTT
many	TRBD2	13	TRBV28	TRBJ2-7	CASRLAGGREQYF	TGTGCCAGCAGGCTAGCGGGAGGTAGGGAGCAGTACTTC
.	.	15	TRBV24-1	TRBJ2-7	CATSAKQGPGYEQYF	TGTGCCACCAGTGCCAAACAGGGCCCAGGGTACGAGCAGTACTTC
.	.	16	TRBV6-5	TRBJ1-3	CASSSTSGTRGNTIYF	TGTGCCAGCAGTTCCACTTCGGGGACAAGAGGAAACACCATATATTTT
few	.	14	TRBV6-1	TRBJ2-7	CASASGTLSYEQYF	TGTGCCAGCGCGAGCGGGACACTCTCCTACGAGCAGTACTTC
many	.	14	TRBV11-2	TRBJ2-7	CASSSRQGGGEQYF	TGTGCCAGCAGCTCCCGTCAGGGGGGCGGCGAGCAGTACTTC
many	.	14	TRBV6-5	TRBJ1-5	CASSLRQANQPQHF	TGTGCCAGCAGTTTGCGACAGGCCAATCAGCCCCAGCATTTT
.	.	14	TRBV20-1	TRBJ2-5	CSARVSGVSETQYF	TGCAGTGCTAGAGTTTCAGGGGTTTCGGAGACCCAGTACTTC
few	.	15	TRBV3-1	TRBJ1-1	CASSPRKGGNTEAFF	TGTGCCAGCAGCCCGCGGAAAGGGGGAAACACTGAAGCTTTCTTT
many	.	12	TRBV30	TRBJ2-7	CAWSVPRYEQYF	TGTGCCTGGAGTGTACCGCGGTACGAGCAGTACTTC
many	.	15	TRBV28	TRBJ2-7	CASSFTGLDPNEQYF	TGTGCCAGCAGTTTTACTGGTCTGGACCCTAACGAGCAGTACTTC